Listed below are T cell receptor beta chains from one sample, sequenced in a study of blood T cell repertoires in COVID-19. Sequencing was performed with immunoSEQ multiplex PCR; in TCRdb, only in-frame clones are kept and a portion is missing. The sample contains 130,000 or so clones, roughly 83% of which appear only once. Input material: peripheral blood. Receptors originate from a woman of 80 years or more with acute or convalescent COVID-19. CDR3s include the opening cysteine and the closing phenylalanine or tryptophan. D genes are given only for firm matches. Where a row states a size, it is once, few, many or the class of an expanded clone; other rows omit it.

J gene | V gene | D gene | clone size | CDR3 DNA | CDR3 protein
TRBJ1-3 | TRBV6-1 | TRBD1 | . | TGTGCCAGCAGTGATTACCCTCGGACAGGGATCGGAAACACCATATATTTT | CASSDYPRTGIGNTIYF
TRBJ1-2 | TRBV5-1 | TRBD1 | . | TGCGCCAGCAGCTCCAGAGCCGGACAGGGGGTGAGAGGCTATGGCTACACCTTC | CASSSRAGQGVRGYGYTF
TRBJ2-7 | TRBV7-6 | TRBD2 | . | TGTGCCAGCAGCTTCGGGACTAGCGGGGGCTACGAGCAGTACTTC | CASSFGTSGGYEQYF
TRBJ1-2 | TRBV7-8 | TRBD1 | . | TGTGCCAGCAGCCGAGAGAACAGGGGAAACTATGGCTACACCTTC | CASSRENRGNYGYTF
TRBJ2-3 | TRBV7-2 | TRBD2 | . | TGTGCCAGCAGCCCCCTAGCGGATACAGATACGCAGTATTTT | CASSPLADTDTQYF
TRBJ2-1 | TRBV30 | TRBD1 | . | TGTGCCTTTCGGGACAGGGGGGGCTACAATGAGCAGTTCTTC | CAFRDRGGYNEQFF
TRBJ2-7 | TRBV2 | . | . | TGTGCCAGCAGTGAAGTCAGGGCCTCCTACGAGCAGTACTTC | CASSEVRASYEQYF
TRBJ2-3 | TRBV7-9 | TRBD2 | . | TGTGCCAGCAGCAGGACTAGCGGGGGCACAGATACGCAGTATTTT | CASSRTSGGTDTQYF
TRBJ1-5 | TRBV19 | . | . | TGTGCCAGTAGTAGGGCGAGGGCTAGCAATCAGCCCCAGCATTTT | CASSRARASNQPQHF
TRBJ2-3 | TRBV7-3 | TRBD2 | . | TGTGCCAGCAGCCGACGGGGGGGACTGGGCAGAGATACGCAGTATTTT | CASSRRGGLGRDTQYF
TRBJ2-7 | TRBV10-3 | . | few | TGTGCCATCCAACTAGGCACAGGGAAGACAAAATCCTACGAGCAGTACTTC | CAIQLGTGKTKSYEQYF
TRBJ1-1 | TRBV5-1 | TRBD1 | . | TGCGCCAGCAGCTTGGGAACCGGGACAGGGGCTGAAGCTTTCTTT | CASSLGTGTGAEAFF
TRBJ2-3 | TRBV3-1/TRBV3-2 | . | once | TGTGCCAGCAGCCCCCAGGTGGGGGGGCCAACAGATACGCAGTATTTT | CASSPQVGGPTDTQYF
TRBJ1-2 | TRBV7-9 | . | . | TGTGCCAGCAGCTTAGGCTCGTGGGGCGTGAGTGGCTACACCTTC | CASSLGSWGVSGYTF
TRBJ1-6 | TRBV9 | . | . | TGTGCCAGCAGCTTCGCGGGGCCCGATTCACCCCTCCACTTT | CASSFAGPDSPLHF
TRBJ2-2 | TRBV11-2 | . | few | TGTGCCAGCAGCTTTAACAGGGCGTCCACCGGGGAGCTGTTTTTT | CASSFNRASTGELFF
TRBJ1-4 | TRBV7-8 | TRBD1 | . | TGTGCCAGCAGCCCTTACCGGGACAGGGTGGGAAAACTGTTTTTT | CASSPYRDRVGKLFF
TRBJ2-7 | TRBV6-5 | TRBD1 | . | TGTGCCAGCAGACTACAGACAGGGAATCGCGACGAGCAGTACTTC | CASRLQTGNRDEQYF
TRBJ1-1 | TRBV2 | . | . | TGTGCCAGCAGTGTCCGGGGGATGAACACTGAAGCTTTCTTT | CASSVRGMNTEAFF
TRBJ2-3 | TRBV5-1 | TRBD2 | . | TGCGCCAGCAGTGAAATTGTGCGGGGGGGCACAGATACGCAGTATTTT | CASSEIVRGGTDTQYF
TRBJ2-7 | TRBV3-1/TRBV3-2 | . | . | TGTGCCAGCAGCCAACAGGGGCGAGGAAAATACGAGCAGTACTTC | CASSQQGRGKYEQYF
TRBJ1-1 | TRBV29-1 | TRBD1 | . | TGCAGCGTTGATAATCCTCACAGGGGTCGAACTGAAGCTTTCTTT | CSVDNPHRGRTEAFF
TRBJ2-1 | TRBV19 | TRBD2 | . | TGTGCCAGTAGTAAGAGAGGGACTAGCGGGGGCCTTTACAATGAGCAGTTCTTC | CASSKRGTSGGLYNEQFF
TRBJ2-7 | TRBV9 | TRBD1 | . | TGTGCCAGCACCCCAGGACAGGGGACTTCCTACGAGCAGTACTTC | CASTPGQGTSYEQYF
TRBJ1-2 | TRBV7-9 | TRBD1 | . | TGTGCCAGCAACCCGGGACAGGTCGGATTAGGCTACACCTTC | CASNPGQVGLGYTF
TRBJ2-7 | TRBV30 | . | . | TGTGCCTGGAGTGTACGGAATCCCGGACAGAGCTCCTACGAGCAGTACTTC | CAWSVRNPGQSSYEQYF
TRBJ2-4 | TRBV9 | TRBD1 | . | TGTGCCAGCAACGTAGGCTTAGAGGGGGCCGAAAACATTCAGTACTTC | CASNVGLEGAENIQYF
TRBJ2-4 | TRBV30 | TRBD2 | . | TGTGCCTGGCTCAGCGGGGCCTCCAAAAACATTCAGTACTTC | CAWLSGASKNIQYF
TRBJ2-7 | TRBV15 | . | . | TGTGCCACCAGCAGATTCGCGGCGGACGAGCAGTACTTC | CATSRFAADEQYF
TRBJ1-2 | TRBV19 | . | . | TGTGCCAGTAGCCCTTTGCCCGCAGGCGAGCATGGCTACACCTTC | CASSPLPAGEHGYTF
TRBJ2-3 | TRBV7-8 | . | . | TGTGCCAGCAGCTTAGCGGAGACCCCCGGGGGCACAGATACGCAGTATTTT | CASSLAETPGGTDTQYF
TRBJ2-7 | TRBV5-6 | . | . | TGTGCCAGCAGTAGGGGTTACGAGCAGTACTTC | CASSRGYEQYF
TRBJ1-1 | TRBV4-1 | . | . | TGCGCCAGCAGCCCCGTGGACAAAACTGAAGCTTTCTTT | CASSPVDKTEAFF
TRBJ1-1 | TRBV7-9 | . | few | TGTGCCAGCAGCTCGGTTACCAGGGCTGGCACTGAAGCTTTCTTT | CASSSVTRAGTEAFF
TRBJ2-7 | TRBV30 | TRBD1 | . | TGTGCCAGCAAGGGACAGGGGATTTCCTACGAGCAGTACTTC | CASKGQGISYEQYF